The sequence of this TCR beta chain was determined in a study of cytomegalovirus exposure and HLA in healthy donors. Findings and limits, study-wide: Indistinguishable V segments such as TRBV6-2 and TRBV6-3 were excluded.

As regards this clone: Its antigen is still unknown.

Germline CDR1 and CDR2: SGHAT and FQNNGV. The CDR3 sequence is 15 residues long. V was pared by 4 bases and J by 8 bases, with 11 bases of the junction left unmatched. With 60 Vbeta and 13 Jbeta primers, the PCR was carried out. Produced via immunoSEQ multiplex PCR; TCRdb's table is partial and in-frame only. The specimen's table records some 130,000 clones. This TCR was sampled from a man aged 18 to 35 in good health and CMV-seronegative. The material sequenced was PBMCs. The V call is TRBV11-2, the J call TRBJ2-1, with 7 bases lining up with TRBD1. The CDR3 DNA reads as TGTGCCAGCAGCTACTACCAGGGGGTCTTCGATGAGCAGTTCTTC. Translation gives CASSYYQGVFDEQFF.